This TCR beta chain was recovered during a study of T-cell memory formation after mild COVID-19. As for the study in general: TCR clusters mostly belonged to single donors. Study-wide results and caveats: Whereas later expanders leaned CD4+, clones contracting day 15 to 85 showed a balanced CD4/CD8 makeup. Prior to infection, memory already included some responding clones, suggesting cross-reactive memory joined.

Libraries for TCRalpha and TCRbeta carried sample barcodes and unique molecular identifiers via 5'RACE. A single record per CDR3 protein comes from TCRdb applying MiXCR to the 5' RACE reads. Found here are around 130,000 distinct CDR3 sequences, roughly 6% of them singletons; the top ten hold 2% to 2.5%. A remark on this clonotype: Its antigen is currently unknown.

Unmatched junction bases numbered 3, after V lost 3 bases and J lost 3 bases. Germline lookup yields CDR1 LNHNV and CDR2 YYDKDF (reference sequence). The CDR3 has 14 residues. Source material: PBMCs or a T cell subset sorted from them (not recorded which). This receptor was taken from an adult woman who had mild COVID-19 (a few samples of this study predate the infection). Cell type and time point are not known. The chain is built from TRBV15 and TRBJ1-2, with 8 positions matching TRBD1. CDR3 loop: CATSSWGQDYGYTF. In DNA form, the CDR3 reads TGTGCCACCAGCAGTTGGGGACAGGACTATGGCTACACCTTC.